This TCR beta chain was captured in a study of PD-1 blockade in classical Hodgkin lymphoma. Libraries were prepared by immunoSEQ multiplex PCR; TCRdb keeps only in-frame clonotypes and omits some of them. The sample carries over 45,000 clones, 73% recorded once. General study findings and limits: Patients who responded completely had about the same baseline diversity as newly diagnosed patients. Sources of repertoire differences remain undefined, possibly disease activity or prior therapy.

CDR3 length: 14 amino acids. Looked up from germline, CDR1 is SNHLY and CDR2 is FYNNEI. Trimming cost V 4 bases and J 4 bases, with 13 bases left between them. Every patient experienced relapse after autologous stem cell transplantation, and brentuximab vedotin exposure varied. In the case of this clone: Antigen: not known.

The rearrangement joins TRBV2 to TRBJ1-1; perhaps TRBD1 as D (5 bases). This clonotype originated in a human donor with classical Hodgkin lymphoma. Here the sequenced sample was peripheral blood mononuclear cells (PBMCs), taken before the second cycle of nivolumab. The CDR3 region has the DNA TGTGCCAGCAGTGTATATCAGGGAGGCACTGAAGCTTTCTTT. Amino acid sequence: CASSVYQGGTEAFF.